A single sample is the source of the 15 T cell receptor beta chains below, sequenced in a study of identical twins. TCRdb re-analysed the 5' RACE reads in MiXCR, keeping a single row per CDR3 protein. The sample holds around 230,000 distinct CDR3 sequences, roughly 7.1% seen once. The same sample was also studied in work on T cells expressing NK-cell markers.

Source material: CD8+ T cells sorted from blood. The receptors derive from a woman aged 18-30 years in good health.

This clonotype was found a few times. V usage is TRBV7-8 and J usage is TRBJ2-7, with a tentative D call TRBD1 (7 bases). V lost 3 bases and J 6 bases, leaving 12 bases between the germline ends. The germline gives CDR1 SGHVS, CDR2 FQNEAQ. The length of the CDR3 is 13 residues. CDR3 protein: CASSLTGRIEQYF. The CDR3 bases are TGTGCCAGCAGCTTGACAGGGAGGATCGAGCAGTACTTC.

In its sample, this clonotype was seen a few times. The chain employs TRBV6-2 or TRBV6-3 and TRBJ2-2, with 9 bases fitting TRBD1. The CDR3 covers 18 residues. Germline-derived CDR1 and CDR2 are MNHEY and SVGEGT. V lost 0 bases and J lost 2; bases outside the gene matches: 7. The CDR3 sequence: CASSYSDWGQGNTGELFF. CDR3 DNA sequence: TGTGCCAGCAGTTACTCGGATTGGGGACAGGGAAACACCGGGGAGCTGTTTTTT.

J is TRBJ2-6 and V is TRBV27; D remains unclear. CDR3 size: 17 residues. The germline CDR1 and CDR2 sequences are MNHEY and SMNVEV (reference sequence). The germline V and J ends were trimmed by 0 bases and 0 bases, with 9 bases remaining between them. CDR3 coding DNA: TGTGCCAGCAGTTTATCGGTCCTCCTCTCTGGGGCCAACGTCCTGACTTTC. Translated: CASSLSVLLSGANVLTF.

This clonotype was found many times. The chain uses TRBV2 and TRBJ1-5; tentative D call: TRBD1 (5 bases). V was clipped by 8 bases and J by 6 bases, with 17 bases between them. Germline V gene sequence: CDR1 SNHLY, CDR2 FYNNEI. This CDR3 contains 14 residues. CDR3 coding DNA: TGTGCCAGCTCCGGGACTGATGCAGCTCAGCCCCAGCATTTT. This encodes CASSGTDAAQPQHF.

This clonotype was observed at least ten times. The J gene is TRBJ1-1, the V gene TRBV4-3, with D unresolved. Germline V gene data show CDR1 as LGHNA and CDR2 as YSLEER. The germline V and J ends were trimmed by 0 bases and 4 bases, with 12 bases remaining between them. The CDR3 contains 15 residues. In DNA form, the CDR3 reads TGCGCCAGCAGCCAAGATTTTACGGAAAGCACTGAAGCTTTCTTT. Its translation: CASSQDFTESTEAFF.

This clonotype came up a few times. The chain employs TRBV5-5 and TRBJ2-7, with D perhaps TRBD2 (5 bases). Germline CDR1 and CDR2: SGHKS and YYEKEE (reference sequence). The CDR3 has 14 residues. Trimming took off 0 bases at V and 2 bases at J, with 9 bases between the two ends. The chain's CDR3 is CASSLEVRAYEQYF. In DNA, the CDR3 is TGTGCCAGCAGCTTGGAGGTGAGGGCCTACGAGCAGTACTTC.

This clonotype was seen repeatedly, ten times or more. The chain is built from TRBV27 and TRBJ1-1; 7 bases line up with TRBD1. Germline loops: CDR1 MNHEY, CDR2 SMNVEV (reference sequence). The CDR3 covers 15 residues. The V and J ends lost 4 bases and 7 bases, in that order; junction bases with no gene match: 12. The CDR3 protein is CASSYFPTGLFEAFF. For the CDR3, the DNA is TGTGCCAGCAGTTATTTTCCGACAGGGTTGTTTGAAGCTTTCTTT.

This clonotype was picked up many times. The V gene is TRBV27, the J gene TRBJ2-7, with D hard to call. The CDR3 has 13 residues. Germline values: CDR1 MNHEY, CDR2 SMNVEV (reference sequence). V was shortened by 6 bases and J by 0 bases, with 9 bases between the two germline ends. The CDR3 nucleotides read TGTGCCAGCAGCTTAGATATCTCCTACGAGCAGTACTTC. It encodes CASSLDISYEQYF.

The chain recombines TRBV10-3 with TRBJ2-3, with 7 positions matching TRBD2. This CDR3 is 15 amino acids long. With V trimmed by 2 bases and J by 2 bases, 4 bases remained unmatched. CDR1 and CDR2 (germline): ENHRY, SYGVKD. In DNA form, the CDR3 reads TGTGCCATCAGTGAGAGCGGGGCGCACACAGATACGCAGTATTTT. This translates into CAISESGAHTDTQYF.

This rearrangement joins TRBV6-4 to TRBJ2-3; tentative D call: TRBD2 (6 bases). V dropped 4 bases and J dropped 3 bases, with 14 bases sitting between them. Looked up from germline, CDR1 is MRHNA and CDR2 is SNTAGT. CDR3 length: 15 amino acids. The CDR3 spells CASSVSGEQTDTQYF. The CDR3 bases are TGTGCCAGCAGTGTGTCGGGAGAACAGACAGATACGCAGTATTTT.

The V call is TRBV5-4, the J call TRBJ2-3; 7 bases are a match to TRBD1. V shed 0 bases and J 1 base; nucleotides not matched to a gene: 14. The CDR3 covers 19 residues. Germline V lookup: CDR1 SGHNT, CDR2 YYREEE (reference sequence). The CDR3 is CASSLARDSFVFGTDTQYF. The CDR3, as DNA: TGTGCCAGCAGCTTGGCCCGGGACAGCTTCGTGTTCGGCACAGATACGCAGTATTTT.

Many counts were recorded for this clonotype. The chain joins TRBV12-3 or TRBV12-4 to TRBJ2-1; D not resolved. Trimming removed 6 bases from V and 6 bases from J, with 9 bases in between. The CDR3 is made up of 12 amino acids. CDR3 DNA sequence: TGTGCCAGCAGACACACTCGCAATGAGCAGTTCTTC. This gives the protein CASRHTRNEQFF.

V and J are TRBV28 and TRBJ2-7, with 7 bases identical to TRBD2. CDR1 is MDHEN, CDR2 SYDVKM, per germline. The V segment lost 2 bases and the J segment 2 bases; nucleotides outside the gene matches: 3. This CDR3 comprises 14 residues. This CDR3 is CASSLRLAAYEQYF. CDR3 bases: TGTGCCAGCAGTTTAAGGCTAGCGGCCTACGAGCAGTACTTC.

The CDR3 region is CASSEPNTEAFF. CDR3 sequence (DNA): TGTGCCAGCAGTGAACCGAACACTGAAGCTTTCTTT. The V and J genes are TRBV25-1 and TRBJ1-1; D is undetermined. The CDR3 has 12 residues. V was cut by 2 bases and J by 1 base, with 2 bases left in between. Germline V gene data show CDR1 as MGHDK and CDR2 as SYGVNS.

The V gene is TRBV21-1, the J gene TRBJ2-2; the table's D call TRBD1 went unverified against the DNA. TRBV21-1 is a recognized pseudogene. The CDR3 consists of 17 residues. Here the CDR3 DNA reads TGTGCCAGCAGCAAATCAATCCGGGTCGGGGGCACCGGGGAGCTGTTTTTT. It specifies CASSKSIRVGGTGELFF.